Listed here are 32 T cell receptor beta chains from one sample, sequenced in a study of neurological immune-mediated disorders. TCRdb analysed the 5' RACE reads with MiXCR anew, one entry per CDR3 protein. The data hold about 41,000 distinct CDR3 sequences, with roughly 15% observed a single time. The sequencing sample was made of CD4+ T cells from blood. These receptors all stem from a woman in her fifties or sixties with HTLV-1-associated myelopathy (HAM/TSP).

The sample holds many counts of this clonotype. In nucleotides, the CDR3 is TGCAGTGCTACTCCGGACACCTATGGCTACACCTTC. As protein: CSATPDTYGYTF. The V call is TRBV20-1, the J call TRBJ1-2; a possible D gene is TRBD1 (5 bases). V was shortened by 4 bases and J by 4 bases, with 10 bases between the two germline ends. The CDR3 runs 12 residues. The germline V gene has CDR1 DFQATT and CDR2 SNEGSKA (reference sequence).

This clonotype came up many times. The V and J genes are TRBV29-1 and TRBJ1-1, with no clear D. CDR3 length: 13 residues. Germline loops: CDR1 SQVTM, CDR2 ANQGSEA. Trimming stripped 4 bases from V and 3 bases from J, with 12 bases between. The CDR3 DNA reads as TGCAGCGTTGCTAAGAACGGTGACACTGAAGCTTTCTTT. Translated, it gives CSVAKNGDTEAFF.

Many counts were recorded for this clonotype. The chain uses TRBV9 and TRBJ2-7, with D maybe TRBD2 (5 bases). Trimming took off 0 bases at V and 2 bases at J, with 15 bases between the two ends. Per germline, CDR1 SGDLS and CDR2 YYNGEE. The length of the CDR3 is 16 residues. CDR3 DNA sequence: TGTGCCAGCAGCGTAGCTGGAATAGCGACCACCTACGAGCAGTACTTC. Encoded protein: CASSVAGIATTYEQYF.

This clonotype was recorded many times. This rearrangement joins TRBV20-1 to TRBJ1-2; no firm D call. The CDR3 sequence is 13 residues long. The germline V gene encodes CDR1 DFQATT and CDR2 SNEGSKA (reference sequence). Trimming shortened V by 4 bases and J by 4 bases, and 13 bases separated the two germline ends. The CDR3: CSATPKAGYGYTF. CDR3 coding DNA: TGCAGTGCTACCCCTAAAGCGGGCTATGGCTACACCTTC.

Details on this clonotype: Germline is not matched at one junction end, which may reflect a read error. Here the CDR3 reads CARSFANTGELFF. The CDR3 coding sequence is TGCGCCAGAAGCTTTGCGAACACAGGGGAGCTGTTTTTT. The chain employs TRBV5-1 and TRBJ2-2, with unresolved D. The CDR3 length is 13 residues. Per germline, CDR1 SGHRS and CDR2 YFSETQ.

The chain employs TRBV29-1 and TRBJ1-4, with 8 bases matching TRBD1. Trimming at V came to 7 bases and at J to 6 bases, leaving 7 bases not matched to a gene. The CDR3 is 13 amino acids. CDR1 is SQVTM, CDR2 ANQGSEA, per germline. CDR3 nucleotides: TGCAGCGCCGCCGGACAGGGTGATGAAAAACTGTTTTTT. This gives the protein CSAAGQGDEKLFF.

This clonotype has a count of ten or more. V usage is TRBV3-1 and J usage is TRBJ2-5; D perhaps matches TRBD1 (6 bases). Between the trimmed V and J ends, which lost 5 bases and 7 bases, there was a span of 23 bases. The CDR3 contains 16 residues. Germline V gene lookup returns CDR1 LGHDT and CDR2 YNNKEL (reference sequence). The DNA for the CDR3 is TGTGCCAGCAGCTTAAGAAGGGGCTTTCGAGGGGGGACCCAGTACTTC. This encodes CASSLRRGFRGGTQYF.

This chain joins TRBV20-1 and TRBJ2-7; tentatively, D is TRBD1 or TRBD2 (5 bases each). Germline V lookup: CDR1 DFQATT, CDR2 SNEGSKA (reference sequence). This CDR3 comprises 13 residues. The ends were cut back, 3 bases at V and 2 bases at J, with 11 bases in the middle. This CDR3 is CSASDGDPYEQYF. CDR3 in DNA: TGCAGTGCTAGTGACGGGGACCCCTACGAGCAGTACTTC.

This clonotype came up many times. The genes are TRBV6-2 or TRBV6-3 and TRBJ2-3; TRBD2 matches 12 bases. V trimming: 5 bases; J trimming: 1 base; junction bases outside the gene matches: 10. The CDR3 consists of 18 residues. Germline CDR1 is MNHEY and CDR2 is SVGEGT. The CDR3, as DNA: TGTGCCAGCAGTAAGCGGACTAGCGGGAACCTTCGCACAGATACGCAGTATTTT. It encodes CASSKRTSGNLRTDTQYF.

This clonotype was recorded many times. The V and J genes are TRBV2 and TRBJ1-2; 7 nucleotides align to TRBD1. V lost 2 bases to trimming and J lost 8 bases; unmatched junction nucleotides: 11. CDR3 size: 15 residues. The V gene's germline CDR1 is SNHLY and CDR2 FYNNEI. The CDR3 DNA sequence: TGTGCCAGCAGTGAATGGGTCGAGGGGGCGCAGGGCTACACCTTC. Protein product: CASSEWVEGAQGYTF.

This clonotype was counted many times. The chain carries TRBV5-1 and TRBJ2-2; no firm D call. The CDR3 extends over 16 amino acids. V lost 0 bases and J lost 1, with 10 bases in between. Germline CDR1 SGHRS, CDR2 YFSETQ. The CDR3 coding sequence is TGCGCCAGCAGCTTGGGGGTGACGGTGAACACCGGGGAGCTGTTTTTT. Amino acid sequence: CASSLGVTVNTGELFF.

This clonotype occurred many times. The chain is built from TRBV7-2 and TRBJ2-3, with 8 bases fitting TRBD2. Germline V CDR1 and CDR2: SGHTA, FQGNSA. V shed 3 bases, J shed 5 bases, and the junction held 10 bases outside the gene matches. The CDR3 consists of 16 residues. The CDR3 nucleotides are TGTGCCAGCAGCTTTGCGGGACTAGAGGGTGTAGATACGCAGTATTTT. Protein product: CASSFAGLEGVDTQYF.

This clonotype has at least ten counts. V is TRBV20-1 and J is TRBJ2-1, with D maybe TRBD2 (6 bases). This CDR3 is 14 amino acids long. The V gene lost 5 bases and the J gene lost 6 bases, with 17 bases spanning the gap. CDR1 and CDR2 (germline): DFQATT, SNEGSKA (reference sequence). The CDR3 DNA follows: TGCAGTGCTGCCGGGTTAGCGGCTTCCAATGAGCAGTTCTTC. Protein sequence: CSAAGLAASNEQFF.

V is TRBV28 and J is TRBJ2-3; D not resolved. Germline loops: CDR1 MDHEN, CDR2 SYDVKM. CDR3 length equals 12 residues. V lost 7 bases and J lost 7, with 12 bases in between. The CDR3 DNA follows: TGTGCCAGCATAACGGGTGATAATACGCAGTATTTT. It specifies CASITGDNTQYF.

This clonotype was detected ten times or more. The CDR3 loop reads CASEPGLAVYEQYF. DNA of the CDR3: TGTGCCAGCGAACCGGGACTAGCAGTCTACGAGCAGTACTTC. The chain couples TRBV7-7 to TRBJ2-7; 9 bases fit TRBD2. Trimming at V came to 8 bases and at J to 3 bases, leaving 8 bases not matched to a gene. Germline V gene sequence: CDR1 SSHAT, CDR2 FNYEAQ (reference sequence). This CDR3 region has 14 residues.

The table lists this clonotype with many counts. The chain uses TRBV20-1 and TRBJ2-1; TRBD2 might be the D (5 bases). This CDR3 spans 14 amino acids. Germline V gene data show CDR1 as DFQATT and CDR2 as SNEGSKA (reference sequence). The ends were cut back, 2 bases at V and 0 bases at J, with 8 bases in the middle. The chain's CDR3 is CSARPRASYNEQFF. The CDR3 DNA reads TGCAGTGCTAGACCGAGGGCCTCCTACAATGAGCAGTTCTTC.

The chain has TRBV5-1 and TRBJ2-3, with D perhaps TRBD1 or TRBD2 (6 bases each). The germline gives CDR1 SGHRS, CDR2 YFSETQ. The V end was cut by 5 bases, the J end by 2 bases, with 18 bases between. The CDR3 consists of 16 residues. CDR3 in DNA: TGCGCCAGCAGGGAGGAACAGGGACTTAACACAGATACGCAGTATTTT. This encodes CASREEQGLNTDTQYF.

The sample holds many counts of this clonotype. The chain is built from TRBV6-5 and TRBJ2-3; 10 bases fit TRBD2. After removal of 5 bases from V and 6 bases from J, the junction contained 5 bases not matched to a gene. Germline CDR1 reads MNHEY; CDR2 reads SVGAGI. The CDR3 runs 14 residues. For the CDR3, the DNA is TGTGCCAGCAGTAAAAGCGGGGGGGCGGATACGCAGTATTTT. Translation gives CASSKSGGADTQYF.

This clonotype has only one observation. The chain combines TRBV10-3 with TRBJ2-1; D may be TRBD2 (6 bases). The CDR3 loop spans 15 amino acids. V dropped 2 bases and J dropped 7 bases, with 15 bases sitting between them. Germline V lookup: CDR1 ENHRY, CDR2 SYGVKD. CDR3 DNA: TGTGCCATCAGTGAGGATGGGAGGACGGGGAATGAGCAGTTCTTC. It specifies CAISEDGRTGNEQFF.

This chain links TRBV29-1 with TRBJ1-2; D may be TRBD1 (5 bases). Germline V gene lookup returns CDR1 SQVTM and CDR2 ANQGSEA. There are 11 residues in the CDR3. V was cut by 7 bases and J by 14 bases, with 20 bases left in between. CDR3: CSATWKRDYTF. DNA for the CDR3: TGCAGCGCGACTTGGAAGAGGGACTATACCTTC. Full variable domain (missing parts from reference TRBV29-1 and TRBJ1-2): SAVISQKPSRDICQRGTSLTIQCQVDSQVTMMFWYRQQPGQSLTLIATANQGSEATYESGFVIDKFPISRPNLTFSTLTVSNMSPEDSSIYLCSATWKRDYTFGSGTRLTVV.

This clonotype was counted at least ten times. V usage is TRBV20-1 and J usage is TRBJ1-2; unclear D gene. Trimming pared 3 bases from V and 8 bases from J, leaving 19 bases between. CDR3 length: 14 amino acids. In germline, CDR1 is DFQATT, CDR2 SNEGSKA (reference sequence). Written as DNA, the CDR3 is TGCAGTGCTAGTGGGCTCCAAGGCGATGCGGGCTACACCTTC. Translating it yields CSASGLQGDAGYTF.

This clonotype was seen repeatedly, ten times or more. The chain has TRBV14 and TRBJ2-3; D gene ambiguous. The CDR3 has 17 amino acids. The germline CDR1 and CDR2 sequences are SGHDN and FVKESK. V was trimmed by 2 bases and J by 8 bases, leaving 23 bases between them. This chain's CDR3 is CASSQTVVALRMGTQYF. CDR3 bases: TGTGCCAGCAGCCAAACGGTCGTGGCCTTACGAATGGGTACGCAGTATTTT.

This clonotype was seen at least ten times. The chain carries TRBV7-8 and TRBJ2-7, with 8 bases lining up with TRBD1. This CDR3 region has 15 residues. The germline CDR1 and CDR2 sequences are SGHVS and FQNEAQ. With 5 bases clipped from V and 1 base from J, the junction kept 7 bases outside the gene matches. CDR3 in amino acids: CASSPDRGPSYEQYF. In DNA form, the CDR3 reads TGTGCCAGCAGCCCCGACAGGGGTCCTTCCTACGAGCAGTACTTC.

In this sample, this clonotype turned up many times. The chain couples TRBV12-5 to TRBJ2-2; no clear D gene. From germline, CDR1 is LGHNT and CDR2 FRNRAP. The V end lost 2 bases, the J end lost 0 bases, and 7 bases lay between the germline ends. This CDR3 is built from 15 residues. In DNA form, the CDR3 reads TGTGCTAGTGGTTTGCCGTCGTCGAACACCGGGGAGCTGTTTTTT. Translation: CASGLPSSNTGELFF.

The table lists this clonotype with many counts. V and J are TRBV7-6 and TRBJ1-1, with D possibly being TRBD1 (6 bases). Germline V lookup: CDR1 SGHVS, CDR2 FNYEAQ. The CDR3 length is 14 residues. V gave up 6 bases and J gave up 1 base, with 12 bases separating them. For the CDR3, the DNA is TGTGCCAGCAGTACAGGGAAGCGGAACACTGAAGCTTTCTTT. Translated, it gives CASSTGKRNTEAFF. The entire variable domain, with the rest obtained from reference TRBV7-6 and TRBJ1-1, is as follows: GAGVSQSPRYKVTKRGQDVALRCDPISGHVSLYWYRQALGQGPEFLTYFNYEAQQDKSGLPNDRFSAERPEGSISTLTIQRTEQRDSAMYRCASSTGKRNTEAFFGQGTRLTVV.

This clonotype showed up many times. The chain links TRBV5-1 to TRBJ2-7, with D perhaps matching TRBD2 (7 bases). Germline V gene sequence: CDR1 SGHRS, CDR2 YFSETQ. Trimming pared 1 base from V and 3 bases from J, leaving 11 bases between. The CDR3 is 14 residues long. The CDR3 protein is CASSLLGGGYEQYF. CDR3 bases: TGCGCCAGCAGCTTGCTGGGAGGGGGCTACGAGCAGTACTTC.

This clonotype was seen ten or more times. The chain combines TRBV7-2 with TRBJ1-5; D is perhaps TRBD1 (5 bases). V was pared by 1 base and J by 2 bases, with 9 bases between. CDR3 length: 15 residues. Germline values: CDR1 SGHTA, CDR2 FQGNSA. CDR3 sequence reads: CASSLGGSRNQPQHF. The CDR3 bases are TGTGCCAGCAGCTTAGGGGGCAGCCGCAATCAGCCCCAGCATTTT.

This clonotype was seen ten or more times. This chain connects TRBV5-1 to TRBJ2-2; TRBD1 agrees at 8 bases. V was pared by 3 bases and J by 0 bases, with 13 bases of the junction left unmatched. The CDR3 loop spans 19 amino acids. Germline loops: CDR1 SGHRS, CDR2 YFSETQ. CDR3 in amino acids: CASSSRPERDRTNTGELFF. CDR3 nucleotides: TGCGCCAGCAGCTCGAGGCCGGAAAGGGACAGGACGAACACCGGGGAGCTGTTTTTT. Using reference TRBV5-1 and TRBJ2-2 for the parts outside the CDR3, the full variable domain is KAGVTQTPRYLIKTRGQQVTLSCSPISGHRSVSWYQQTPGQGLQFLFEYFSETQRNKGNFPGRFSGRQFSNSRSEMNVSTLELGDSALYLCASSSRPERDRTNTGELFFGEGSRLTVL.

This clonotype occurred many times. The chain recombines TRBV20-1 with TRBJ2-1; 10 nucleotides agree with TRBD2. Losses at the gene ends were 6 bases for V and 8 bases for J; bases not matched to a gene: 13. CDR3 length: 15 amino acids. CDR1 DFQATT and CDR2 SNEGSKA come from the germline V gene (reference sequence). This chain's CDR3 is CSANSGGPSNDEQFF. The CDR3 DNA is TGCAGTGCCAATAGCGGGGGGCCTTCTAACGATGAGCAGTTCTTC.

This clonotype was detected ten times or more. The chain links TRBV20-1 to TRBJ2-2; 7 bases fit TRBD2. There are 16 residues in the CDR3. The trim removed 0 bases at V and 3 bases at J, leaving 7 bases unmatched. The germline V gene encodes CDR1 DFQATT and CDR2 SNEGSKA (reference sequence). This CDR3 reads CSARDRGAGYTGELFF. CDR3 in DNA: TGCAGTGCTAGAGATCGAGGAGCGGGATACACCGGGGAGCTGTTTTTT.

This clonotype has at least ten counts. CDR3 sequence (DNA): TGCAGTGCTAGAGCCGGGGGGACGGTTCCACCCCTCCACTTT. Amino acids: CSARAGGTVPPLHF. This chain uses TRBV20-1 with TRBJ1-6, with a weak D call TRBD1 (5 bases). V dropped 1 base and J dropped 11 bases, with 15 bases sitting between them. CDR3 length: 14 residues. Looked up from germline, CDR1 is DFQATT and CDR2 is SNEGSKA (reference sequence).

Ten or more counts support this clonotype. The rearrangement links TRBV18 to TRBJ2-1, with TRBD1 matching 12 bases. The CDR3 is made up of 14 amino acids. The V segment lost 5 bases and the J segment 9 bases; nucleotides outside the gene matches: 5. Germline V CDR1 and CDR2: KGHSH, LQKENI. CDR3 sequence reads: CASSSGTGGSEQFF. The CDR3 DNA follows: TGTGCCAGCTCATCCGGGACAGGGGGCAGTGAGCAGTTCTTC.